These 27 T cell receptor beta chains were all obtained from the same sample, sequenced in a study of a mutant IDH1 vaccine in newly diagnosed glioma. Time point reported: baseline, week 1 (first vaccination visit). Treatment in this sample: pre-vaccination baseline after standard-of-care therapy. Profiled with immunoSEQ multiplex PCR; TCRdb holds only in-frame clones, not every one. Of about 59,000 clones in the sample, about 90% were seen once. Specimen: PBMCs, collected from a glioma patient treated with radiotherapy, temozolomide or both. The receptors derive from a man in his fifties with glioma.

The rearrangement uses TRBV2 and TRBJ2-7; TRBD1 agrees at 9 bases. The CDR3 spans 15 residues. Germline V lookup: CDR1 SNHLY, CDR2 FYNNEI. V trimming: 6 bases; J trimming: 1 base; junction bases outside the gene matches: 7. The CDR3 here is CASRKYRGPSYEQYF. CDR3 nucleotide sequence: TGTGCCAGCAGGAAATACAGGGGGCCTTCCTACGAGCAGTACTTC.

V usage is TRBV6-1 and J usage is TRBJ1-5; a possible D gene is TRBD1 (5 bases). Trimming pared 3 bases from V and 4 bases from J, leaving 13 bases between. The CDR3 has 15 residues. Germline values: CDR1 MNHNS, CDR2 SASEGT. The CDR3 sequence is CASSDQGWVNQPQHF. The CDR3 DNA follows: TGTGCCAGCAGTGATCAGGGATGGGTAAATCAGCCCCAGCATTTT.

The chain combines TRBV5-4 with TRBJ2-2; no clear D gene. Germline assignment: CDR1 SGHNT and CDR2 YYREEE (reference sequence). This CDR3 is built from 12 residues. The germline V and J ends were trimmed by 3 bases and 2 bases, with 2 bases remaining between them. The CDR3 region has the DNA TGTGCCAGCAGCTCCAACACCGGGGAGCTGTTTTTT. It yields the protein CASSSNTGELFF.

Concerning this clone: The identical CDR3 is also encoded by other nucleotide sequences in the sample. The chain has TRBV11-2 and TRBJ1-3; 11 nucleotides agree with TRBD1. CDR3 length equals 15 residues. Trimming took 3 bases from V and 4 from J; bases not matched to a gene: 2. Germline V gene sequence: CDR1 SGHAT, CDR2 FQNNGV. In DNA form, the CDR3 reads TGTGCCAGCAGCTTGGGACAGGGGGGAGGAAACACCATATATTTT. It is translated as CASSLGQGGGNTIYF.

V usage is TRBV5-1 and J usage is TRBJ2-1; 10 nucleotides align to TRBD1. This CDR3 spans 15 amino acids. V dropped 3 bases and J dropped 7; count of bases not matched to a gene: 7. Germline loops: CDR1 SGHRS, CDR2 YFSETQ. CDR3 amino acids: CASSWRGQGQNEQFF. CDR3 bases: TGCGCCAGCAGCTGGCGGGGACAGGGGCAAAATGAGCAGTTCTTC.

The chain combines TRBV6-6 with TRBJ2-1, with 8 bases aligning to TRBD1. The V gene's germline CDR1 is MNHNY and CDR2 SVGAGI (reference sequence). The junction had 7 bases not matched to a gene; V was cut back by 0 bases and J by 6 bases. The CDR3 is 16 residues long. The CDR3 is CASSYSSQGAGNEQFF. In DNA, the CDR3 is TGTGCCAGCAGTTACTCGAGTCAGGGGGCAGGCAATGAGCAGTTCTTC.

V gene TRBV19 combines with J gene TRBJ1-5, with a weak D call TRBD1 (5 bases). The V end lost 3 bases, the J end lost 5 bases, and 11 bases lay between the germline ends. This CDR3 has 14 amino acids. CDR1 LNHDA and CDR2 SQIVND come from the germline V gene (reference sequence). CDR3 coding DNA: TGTGCCAGTAGTATCCGGGACTATGATCAGCCCCAGCATTTT. It encodes CASSIRDYDQPQHF.

The chain joins TRBV7-9 to TRBJ2-5; 9 positions match TRBD2. The CDR3 consists of 14 residues. The V and J ends lost 5 bases and 1 base, in that order; junction bases with no gene match: 2. The V gene's germline CDR1 is SEHNR and CDR2 FQNEAQ (reference sequence). This CDR3 reads CASSRLAVQETQYF. Here the CDR3 DNA reads TGTGCCAGCAGCCGACTAGCGGTCCAAGAGACCCAGTACTTC.

The chain joins TRBV28 to TRBJ2-7; D is unclear. Per the germline V gene, CDR1 is MDHEN and CDR2 is SYDVKM. The CDR3 sequence is 15 residues long. V lost 3 bases and J 4 bases, leaving 16 bases between the germline ends. CDR3 nucleotide sequence: TGTGCCAGCAGTTTTGGTACAGCCGGCGTTTACGAGCAGTACTTC. It translates to CASSFGTAGVYEQYF.

The chain recombines TRBV11-3 with TRBJ1-4, with D perhaps TRBD1 (5 bases). Trimming took off 1 base at V and 5 bases at J, with 14 bases between the two ends. Per germline, CDR1 SGHNT and CDR2 YENEEA. The CDR3 loop spans 16 amino acids. CDR3 region: CASSLVKGRRNEKLFF. In DNA form, the CDR3 reads TGTGCCAGCAGCTTAGTTAAGGGACGGCGAAATGAAAAACTGTTTTTT.

The chain links TRBV28 to TRBJ2-3; 11 bases map to TRBD2. V dropped 6 bases and J dropped 3; count of bases not matched to a gene: 2. The CDR3 spans 14 residues. Germline CDR1 reads MDHEN; CDR2 reads SYDVKM. DNA for the CDR3: TGTGCCAGCAGGGCTAGCGGGGGGACAGATACGCAGTATTTT. Translation: CASRASGGTDTQYF.

This clone was seen a few times. This chain connects TRBV25-1 to TRBJ1-1; a weak D match, TRBD1 (5 bases). The CDR3 is 12 residues long. The ends were cut back, 3 bases at V and 10 bases at J, with 12 bases in the middle. Germline V gene lookup returns CDR1 MGHDK and CDR2 SYGVNS. CDR3: CASSEIRGAAFF. CDR3 DNA: TGTGCCAGCAGTGAGATAAGGGGTGCAGCTTTCTTT. Full variable domain (rest looked up from reference TRBV25-1 and TRBJ1-1): EADIYQTPRYLVIGTGKKITLECSQTMGHDKMYWYQQDPGMELHLIHYSYGVNSTEKGDLSSESTVSRIRTEHFPLTLESARPSHTSQYLCASSEIRGAAFFGQGTRLTVV.

The chain recombines TRBV6-1 with TRBJ1-3, with 7 bases identical to TRBD1. Trimming cost V 1 base and J 4 bases; bases outside gene matches: 7. This CDR3 has 16 amino acids. Germline values: CDR1 MNHNS, CDR2 SASEGT. The chain's CDR3 is CASSEGNRGAGNTIYF. The CDR3 region has the DNA TGTGCCAGCAGTGAAGGAAACAGGGGCGCAGGAAACACCATATATTTT.

The chain employs TRBV6-6 and TRBJ2-7, with D perhaps matching TRBD2 (6 bases). The CDR3 consists of 16 residues. V lost 6 bases and J lost 0, with 18 bases in between. CDR1 and CDR2 (germline): MNHNY, SVGAGI (reference sequence). The CDR3 bases are TGTGCCAGCAGCCCACGATCGCACGGGAGCTCCTACGAGCAGTACTTC. Translated, it gives CASSPRSHGSSYEQYF.

The J gene is TRBJ1-1, the V gene TRBV30; D is unclear. V lost 3 bases and J 8 bases, leaving 7 bases between the germline ends. CDR3 size: 10 residues. Per germline, CDR1 GTSNPN and CDR2 SVGIG (reference sequence). The CDR3 DNA reads TGTGCCTGGAGGCAAGTGGAAGCTTTCTTT. It translates to CAWRQVEAFF.

This clone was found a few times. The rearrangement joins TRBV5-5 to TRBJ2-7, with 7 bases that match TRBD1. Germline CDR1 SGHKS, CDR2 YYEKEE (reference sequence). The V gene end was trimmed by 4 bases and the J gene end by 1 base; junction bases not matched to a gene: 8. This CDR3 has 15 amino acids. CDR3 loop: CASSGRQGSSYEQYF. Here the CDR3 DNA reads TGTGCCAGCAGCGGACGACAGGGATCTTCCTACGAGCAGTACTTC. Drawing the rest from reference TRBV5-5 and TRBJ2-7, the complete variable domain is DAGVTQSPTHLIKTRGQQVTLRCSPISGHKSVSWYQQVLGQGPQFIFQYYEKEERGRGNFPDRFSARQFPNYSSELNVNALLLGDSALYLCASSGRQGSSYEQYFGPGTRLTVT.

The chain joins TRBV30 to TRBJ2-3; 9 bases are shared with TRBD2. Looked up from germline, CDR1 is GTSNPN and CDR2 is SVGIG (reference sequence). There are 14 residues in the CDR3. With 2 bases clipped from V and 6 bases from J, the junction kept 6 bases outside the gene matches. The CDR3 reads CAWSKSSGVDTQYF. The CDR3 DNA sequence: TGTGCCTGGAGTAAATCTAGCGGGGTTGATACGCAGTATTTT. Full variable domain (remainder filled in from reference TRBV30 and TRBJ2-3): SQTIHQWPATLVQPVGSPLSLECTVEGTSNPNLYWYRQAAGRGLQLLFYSVGIGQISSEVPQNLSASRPQDRQFILSSKKLLLSDSGFYLCAWSKSSGVDTQYFGPGTRLTVL.

The rearrangement uses TRBV2 and TRBJ2-5, with 9 bases lining up with TRBD1. Germline loops: CDR1 SNHLY, CDR2 FYNNEI. The CDR3 contains 16 residues. The ends lost 6 bases at V and 2 bases at J; junction bases unmatched: 10. The CDR3 region is CASRTSTGGRQETQYF. DNA of the CDR3: TGTGCCAGCAGAACTTCTACAGGGGGCCGACAAGAGACCCAGTACTTC.

This clone was seen a handful of times. This sequence joins TRBV5-1 and TRBJ2-6; D call uncertain. Trimming removed 1 base from V and 4 bases from J, with 9 bases in between. CDR1 and CDR2 from the germline V gene are SGHRS and YFSETQ. CDR3 length equals 15 residues. The CDR3 protein is CASSLFGEGANVLTF. DNA of the CDR3: TGCGCCAGCAGCTTGTTTGGGGAAGGGGCCAACGTCCTGACTTTC.

The chain carries TRBV28 and TRBJ1-5; 10 nucleotides line up with TRBD1. The germline gives CDR1 MDHEN, CDR2 SYDVKM. This CDR3 is built from 16 residues. Losses at the gene ends were 2 bases for V and 6 bases for J; bases not matched to a gene: 7. The CDR3 nucleotides are TGTGCCAGCAGTTTAATTCCGGGACAGGGGAGTCAGCCCCAGCATTTT. This gives the protein CASSLIPGQGSQPQHF. Filled out from reference TRBV28 and TRBJ1-5, the complete variable domain reads DVKVTQSSRYLVKRTGEKVFLECVQDMDHENMFWYRQDPGLGLRLIYFSYDVKMKEKGDIPEGYSVSREKKERFSLILESASTNQTSMYLCASSLIPGQGSQPQHFGDGTRLSIL.

The chain joins TRBV6-5 to TRBJ1-5; a weak D match, TRBD1 (6 bases). The CDR3 has 14 amino acids. V was cut by 6 bases and J by 1 base, with 10 bases left in between. Looked up from germline, CDR1 is MNHEY and CDR2 is SVGAGI. DNA for the CDR3: TGTGCCAGCAGGCCCGACAGGAGCAATCAGCCCCAGCATTTT. Residues: CASRPDRSNQPQHF.

The CDR3 nucleotides are TGCAGCGTTGAGCAGGGGTTCAACACCGGGGAGCTGTTTTTT. Residues: CSVEQGFNTGELFF. The genes are TRBV29-1 and TRBJ2-2, with D maybe TRBD1 (6 bases). CDR3 length: 14 residues. Germline CDR1 SQVTM, CDR2 ANQGSEA. V was shortened by 3 bases and J by 2 bases, with 10 bases between the two germline ends.

The chain has TRBV12-5 and TRBJ1-1; D gene unclear. The V gene lost 5 bases and the J gene lost 3 bases, with 7 bases spanning the gap. The CDR3 is made up of 12 amino acids. Germline CDR1 and CDR2: LGHNT and FRNRAP. CDR3 protein: CASGRVHTEAFF. CDR3 nucleotide sequence: TGTGCTAGTGGTCGAGTGCACACTGAAGCTTTCTTT.

The rearrangement uses TRBV2 and TRBJ2-7; D unclear. The germline V gene encodes CDR1 SNHLY and CDR2 FYNNEI. The ends were cut back, 7 bases at V and 4 bases at J, with 11 bases in the middle. The CDR3 is made up of 12 amino acids. CDR3 protein: CASKDLPYEQYF. The CDR3 DNA reads TGTGCCAGCAAGGATTTACCTTACGAGCAGTACTTC.

The chain's CDR3 is CASSLGDGDSGYTF. CDR3 DNA: TGCGCCAGCAGCTTGGGGGATGGGGACTCTGGCTACACCTTC. The chain is built from TRBV5-1 and TRBJ1-2; possibly TRBD1 for D (5 bases). The germline V and J ends were trimmed by 0 bases and 7 bases, with 13 bases remaining between them. The length of the CDR3 is 14 residues. Germline assignment: CDR1 SGHRS and CDR2 YFSETQ.

The chain uses TRBV28 and TRBJ2-1; D perhaps matches TRBD2 (5 bases). The CDR3 spans 13 residues. The V gene's germline CDR1 is MDHEN and CDR2 SYDVKM. V was shortened by 10 bases and J by 0 bases, with 10 bases between the two germline ends. The CDR3 sequence: CAIVRDSYNEQFF. For the CDR3, the DNA is TGTGCCATCGTGAGGGACTCCTACAATGAGCAGTTCTTC.

The DNA for the CDR3 is TGTGCCAGCAGTTCCCGGGGATATAGCTCCTATAATTCACCCCTCCACTTT. Translation gives CASSSRGYSSYNSPLHF. The chain carries TRBV27 and TRBJ1-6; D not certain. Per germline, CDR1 MNHEY and CDR2 SMNVEV (reference sequence). With 4 bases removed from V and 0 bases from J, the gap between germline ends came to 13 bases. The CDR3 contains 17 residues.